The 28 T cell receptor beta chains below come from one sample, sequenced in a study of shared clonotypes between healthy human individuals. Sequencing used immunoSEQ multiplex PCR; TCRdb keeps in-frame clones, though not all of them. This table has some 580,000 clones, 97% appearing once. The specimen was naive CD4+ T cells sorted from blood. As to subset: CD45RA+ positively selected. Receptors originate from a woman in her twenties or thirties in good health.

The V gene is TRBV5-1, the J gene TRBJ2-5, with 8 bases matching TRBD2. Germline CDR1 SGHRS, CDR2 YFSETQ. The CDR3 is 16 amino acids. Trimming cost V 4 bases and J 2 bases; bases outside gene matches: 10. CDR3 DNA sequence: TGCGCCAGCAGCCGGGGGGGTAGCGGATTACAAGAGACCCAGTACTTC. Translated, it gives CASSRGGSGLQETQYF.

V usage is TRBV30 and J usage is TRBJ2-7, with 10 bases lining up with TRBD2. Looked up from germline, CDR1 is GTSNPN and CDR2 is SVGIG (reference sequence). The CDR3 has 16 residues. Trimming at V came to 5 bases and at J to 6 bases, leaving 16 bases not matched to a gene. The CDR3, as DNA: TGTGCCTGGCGGGCTAGCGGGAGAGGGGAGCTCGTCGAGCAGTACTTC. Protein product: CAWRASGRGELVEQYF.

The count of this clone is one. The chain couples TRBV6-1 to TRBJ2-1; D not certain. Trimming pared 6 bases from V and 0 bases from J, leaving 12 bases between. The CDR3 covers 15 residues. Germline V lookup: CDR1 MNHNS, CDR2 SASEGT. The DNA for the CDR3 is TGTGCCAGCAGCACAGAATGGGGCTCCTACAATGAGCAGTTCTTC. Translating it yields CASSTEWGSYNEQFF.

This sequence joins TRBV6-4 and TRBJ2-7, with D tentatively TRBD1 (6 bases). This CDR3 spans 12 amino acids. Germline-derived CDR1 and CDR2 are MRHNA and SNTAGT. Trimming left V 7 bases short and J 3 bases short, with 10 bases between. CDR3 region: CASMTGNYEQYF. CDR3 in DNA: TGTGCCAGCATGACAGGTAACTACGAGCAGTACTTC.

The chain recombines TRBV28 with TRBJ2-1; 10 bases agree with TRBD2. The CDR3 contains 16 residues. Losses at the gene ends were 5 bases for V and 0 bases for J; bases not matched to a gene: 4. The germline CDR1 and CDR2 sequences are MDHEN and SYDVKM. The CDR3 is CASSTPSGSSYNEQFF. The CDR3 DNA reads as TGTGCCAGCAGTACGCCTAGCGGGAGCTCCTACAATGAGCAGTTCTTC. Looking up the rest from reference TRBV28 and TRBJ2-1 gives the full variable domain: DVKVTQSSRYLVKRTGEKVFLECVQDMDHENMFWYRQDPGLGLRLIYFSYDVKMKEKGDIPEGYSVSREKKERFSLILESASTNQTSMYLCASSTPSGSSYNEQFFGPGTRLTVL.

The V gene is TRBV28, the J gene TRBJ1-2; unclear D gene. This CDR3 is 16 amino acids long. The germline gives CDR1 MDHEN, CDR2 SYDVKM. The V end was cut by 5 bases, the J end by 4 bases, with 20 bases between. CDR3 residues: CASSDEVTGLFYGYTF. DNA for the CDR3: TGTGCCAGCAGTGACGAAGTCACCGGACTATTCTATGGCTACACCTTC.

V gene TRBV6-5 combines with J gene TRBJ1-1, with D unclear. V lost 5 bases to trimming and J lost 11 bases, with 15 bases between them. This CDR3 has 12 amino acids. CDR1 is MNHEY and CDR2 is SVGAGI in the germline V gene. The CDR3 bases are TGTGCCAGCAGTCGTGCCGGCCTAGAGGCTTTCTTT. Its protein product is CASSRAGLEAFF.

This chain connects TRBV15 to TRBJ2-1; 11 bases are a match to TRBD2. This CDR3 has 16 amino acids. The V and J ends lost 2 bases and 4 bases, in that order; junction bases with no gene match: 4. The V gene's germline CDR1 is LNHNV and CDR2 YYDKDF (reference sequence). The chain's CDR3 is CATSRQTSGTYNEQFF. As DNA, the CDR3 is TGTGCCACCAGCAGACAGACTAGCGGGACGTACAATGAGCAGTTCTTC.

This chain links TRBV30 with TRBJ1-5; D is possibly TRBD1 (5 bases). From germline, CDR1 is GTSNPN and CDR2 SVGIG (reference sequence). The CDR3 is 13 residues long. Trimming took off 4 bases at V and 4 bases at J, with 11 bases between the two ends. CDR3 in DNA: TGTGCCTGGAAGGGGTTGGGGAATCAGCCCCAGCATTTT. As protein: CAWKGLGNQPQHF.

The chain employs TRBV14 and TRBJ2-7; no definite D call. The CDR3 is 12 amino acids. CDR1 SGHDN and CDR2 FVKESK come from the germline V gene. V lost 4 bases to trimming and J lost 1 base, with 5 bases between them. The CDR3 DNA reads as TGTGCCAGCAGCCGAGATTCCTACGAGCAGTACTTC. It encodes CASSRDSYEQYF.

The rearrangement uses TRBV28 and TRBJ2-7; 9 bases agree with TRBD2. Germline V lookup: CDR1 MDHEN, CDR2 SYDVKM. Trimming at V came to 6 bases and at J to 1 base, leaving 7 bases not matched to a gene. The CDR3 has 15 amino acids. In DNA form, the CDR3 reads TGTGCCAGCAGCACTCCAGCGGGAGGTTCCTACGAGCAGTACTTC. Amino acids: CASSTPAGGSYEQYF.

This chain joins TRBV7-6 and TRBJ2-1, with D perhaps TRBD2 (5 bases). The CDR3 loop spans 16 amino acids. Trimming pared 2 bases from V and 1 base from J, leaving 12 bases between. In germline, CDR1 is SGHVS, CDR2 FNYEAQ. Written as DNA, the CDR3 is TGTGCCAGCAGCTTATATGGTGGGAGTTCCTACAATGAGCAGTTCTTC. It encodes CASSLYGGSSYNEQFF.

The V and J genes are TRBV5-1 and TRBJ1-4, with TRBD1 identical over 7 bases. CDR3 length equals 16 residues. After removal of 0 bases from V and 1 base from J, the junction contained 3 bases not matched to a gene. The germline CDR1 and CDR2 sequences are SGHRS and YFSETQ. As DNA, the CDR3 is TGCGCCAGCAGCTTGGGACAGGGCTTAACTAATGAAAAACTGTTTTTT. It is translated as CASSLGQGLTNEKLFF.

The DNA of the CDR3 is TGTGCCAGCAGCTTGGTTCCAGGGTCCGGCACTGAAGCTTTCTTT. This translates into CASSLVPGSGTEAFF. The genes are TRBV5-5 and TRBJ1-1; the D gene is possibly TRBD1 (5 bases). The CDR3 has 15 residues. Germline V gives CDR1 SGHKS, CDR2 YYEKEE (reference sequence). V shed 0 bases and J shed 4 bases, with 13 bases lying between them.

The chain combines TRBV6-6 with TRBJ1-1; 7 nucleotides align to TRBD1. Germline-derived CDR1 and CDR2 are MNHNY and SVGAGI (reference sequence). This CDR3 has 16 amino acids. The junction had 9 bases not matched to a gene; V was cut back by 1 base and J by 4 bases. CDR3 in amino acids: CASSYYATGAGTEAFF. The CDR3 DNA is TGTGCCAGCAGTTACTACGCCACAGGGGCCGGCACTGAAGCTTTCTTT.

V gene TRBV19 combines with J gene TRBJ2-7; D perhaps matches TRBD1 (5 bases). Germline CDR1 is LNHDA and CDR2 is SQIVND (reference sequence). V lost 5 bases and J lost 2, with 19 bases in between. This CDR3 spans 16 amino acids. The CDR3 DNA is TGTGCCAGTAGTCTCAGGGTTTCACCCCCAGCCTACGAGCAGTACTTC. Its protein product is CASSLRVSPPAYEQYF.

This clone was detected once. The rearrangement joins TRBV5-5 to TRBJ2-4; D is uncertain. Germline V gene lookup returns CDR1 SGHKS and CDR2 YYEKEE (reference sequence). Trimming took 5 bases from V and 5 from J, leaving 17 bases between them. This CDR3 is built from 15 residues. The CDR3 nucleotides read TGTGCCAGCAGGGGAAGTGAGGTTCGGGAAAACATTCAGTACTTC. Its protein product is CASRGSEVRENIQYF.

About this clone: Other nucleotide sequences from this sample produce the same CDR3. The CDR3 is CASRRTGGNEQYF. CDR3 DNA sequence: TGTGCCAGCAGACGGACAGGGGGCAACGAGCAGTACTTC. This chain joins TRBV28 and TRBJ2-7, with 11 nucleotides matching TRBD1. The CDR3 contains 13 residues. V was clipped by 6 bases and J by 5 bases; unmatched bases: 3. Germline loops: CDR1 MDHEN, CDR2 SYDVKM. The complete variable domain, with remaining parts taken from reference TRBV28 and TRBJ2-7, reads DVKVTQSSRYLVKRTGEKVFLECVQDMDHENMFWYRQDPGLGLRLIYFSYDVKMKEKGDIPEGYSVSREKKERFSLILESASTNQTSMYLCASRRTGGNEQYFGPGTRLTVT.

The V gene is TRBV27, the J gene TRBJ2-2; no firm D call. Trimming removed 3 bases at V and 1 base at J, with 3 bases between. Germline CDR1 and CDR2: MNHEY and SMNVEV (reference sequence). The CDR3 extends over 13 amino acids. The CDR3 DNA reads TGTGCCAGCAGTTTTTTGAACACCGGGGAGCTGTTTTTT. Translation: CASSFLNTGELFF.

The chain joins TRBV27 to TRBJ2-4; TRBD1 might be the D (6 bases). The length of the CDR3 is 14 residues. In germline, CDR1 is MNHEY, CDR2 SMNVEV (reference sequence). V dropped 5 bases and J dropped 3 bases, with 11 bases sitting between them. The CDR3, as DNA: TGTGCCAGCAGTCCGGGACATGTCAAAAACATTCAGTACTTC. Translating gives CASSPGHVKNIQYF.

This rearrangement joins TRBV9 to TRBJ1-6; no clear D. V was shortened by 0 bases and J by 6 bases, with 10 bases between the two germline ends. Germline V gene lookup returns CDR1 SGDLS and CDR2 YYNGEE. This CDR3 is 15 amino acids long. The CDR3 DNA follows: TGTGCCAGCAGCGTAGTGGGGTCGGGTAATTCACCCCTCCACTTT. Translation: CASSVVGSGNSPLHF.

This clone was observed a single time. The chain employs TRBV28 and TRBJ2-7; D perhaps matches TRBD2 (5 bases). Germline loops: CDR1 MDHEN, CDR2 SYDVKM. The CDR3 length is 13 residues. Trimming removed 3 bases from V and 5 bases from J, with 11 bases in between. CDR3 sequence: CASSFPPEDEQYF. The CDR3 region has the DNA TGTGCCAGCAGTTTTCCGCCGGAGGACGAGCAGTACTTC.

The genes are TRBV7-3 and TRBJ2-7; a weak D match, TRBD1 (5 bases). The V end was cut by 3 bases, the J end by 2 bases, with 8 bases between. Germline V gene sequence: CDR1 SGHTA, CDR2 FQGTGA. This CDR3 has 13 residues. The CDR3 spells CASSFQGPYEQYF. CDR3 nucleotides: TGTGCCAGCAGCTTCCAGGGCCCCTACGAGCAGTACTTC.

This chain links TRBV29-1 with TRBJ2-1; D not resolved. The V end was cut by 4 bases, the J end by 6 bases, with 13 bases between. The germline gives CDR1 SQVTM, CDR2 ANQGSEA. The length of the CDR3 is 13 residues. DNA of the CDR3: TGCAGCGTTGGATTACGTCTTGCCAATGAGCAGTTCTTC. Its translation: CSVGLRLANEQFF.

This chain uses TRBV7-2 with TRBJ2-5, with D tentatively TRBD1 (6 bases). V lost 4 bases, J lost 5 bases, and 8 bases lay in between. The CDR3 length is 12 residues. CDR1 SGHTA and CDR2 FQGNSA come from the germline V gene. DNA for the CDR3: TGTGCCAGCAGCTCTAGGGGGGAGACCCAGTACTTC. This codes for CASSSRGETQYF.

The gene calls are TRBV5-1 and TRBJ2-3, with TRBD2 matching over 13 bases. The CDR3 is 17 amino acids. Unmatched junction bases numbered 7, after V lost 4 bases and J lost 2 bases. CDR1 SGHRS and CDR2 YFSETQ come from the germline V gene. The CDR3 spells CASSPTSGRAPTDTQYF. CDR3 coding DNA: TGCGCCAGCAGCCCCACTAGCGGGAGGGCCCCCACAGATACGCAGTATTTT.

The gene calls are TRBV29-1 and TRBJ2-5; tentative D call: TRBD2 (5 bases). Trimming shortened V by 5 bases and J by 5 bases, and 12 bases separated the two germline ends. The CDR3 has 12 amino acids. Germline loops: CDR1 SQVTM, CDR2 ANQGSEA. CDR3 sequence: CSVSEGGETQYF. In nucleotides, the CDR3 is TGCAGCGTTAGCGAGGGCGGGGAGACCCAGTACTTC. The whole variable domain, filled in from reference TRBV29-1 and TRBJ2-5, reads SAVISQKPSRDICQRGTSLTIQCQVDSQVTMMFWYRQQPGQSLTLIATANQGSEATYESGFVIDKFPISRPNLTFSTLTVSNMSPEDSSIYLCSVSEGGETQYFGPGTRLLVL.

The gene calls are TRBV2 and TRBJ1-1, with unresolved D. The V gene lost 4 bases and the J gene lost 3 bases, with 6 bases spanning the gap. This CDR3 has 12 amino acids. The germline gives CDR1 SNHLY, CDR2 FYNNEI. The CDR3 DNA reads TGTGCCAGCAGTGGGGGTCACACTGAAGCTTTCTTT. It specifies CASSGGHTEAFF.